This T cell receptor beta chain was recovered during a study of T-cell memory formation after mild COVID-19. As for the study in general: The TCR clusters were mostly specific to one donor.

Study-level findings and limits: Clones that shrank (day 15 to 85) were balanced CD4/CD8, whereas later expanders leaned CD4+. Within pre-infection memory, some responding clones were found, suggesting cross-reactive memory joined.

A remark on this clonotype: Its antigen is still unknown.

TCRdb reanalysed the 5' RACE reads using MiXCR and keeps one entry per CDR3 protein. The sample includes 470,000 or so distinct CDR3 sequences, around a quarter of them seen just once. Material for sequencing was PBMCs or a T cell subset sorted from them (not recorded which). The receptor was derived from an adult woman who had mild COVID-19 (a few samples of this study predate the infection). Cell type and time point are not known.

The CDR3 DNA follows: TGCGCCAGCAGCCGGGGGGCGGGGTCCTACGAGCAGTACTTC. This codes for CASSRGAGSYEQYF. The chain carries TRBV4-1 and TRBJ2-7, with D perhaps assigned TRBD1 or TRBD2 (6 bases each). Germline loops: CDR1 MGHRA, CDR2 YSYEKL. The CDR3 has 14 amino acids. The germline V and J ends were trimmed by 4 bases and 1 base, with 11 bases remaining between them.